Below are 23 T cell receptor beta chains sequenced from a single sample in a study of CD8 T cells in Susac syndrome. An amount of RNA that ranged from roughly 0.5 to 1 ug was reverse transcribed with random hexamers. TCRdb itself ran the immunoSEQ multiplex PCR reads through MiXCR, one entry per CDR3 protein. The sample comprises approximately 150,000 distinct CDR3 sequences, about 90% of which are singletons, and 0.08% rests with the top ten. Material for sequencing was CD4+ T cells from PBMCs. These receptors all come from a human donor in good health.

V and J are TRBV3-1 and TRBJ2-1, with 7 bases matching TRBD1. The CDR3 runs 14 residues. Germline V gene lookup returns CDR1 LGHDT and CDR2 YNNKEL (reference sequence). Unmatched junction bases numbered 2, after V lost 3 bases and J lost 3 bases. Here the CDR3 reads CASSQTGNYNEQFF. The CDR3 nucleotides read TGTGCCAGCAGCCAGACAGGGAACTACAATGAGCAGTTCTTC.

The chain recombines TRBV6-2 or TRBV6-3 with TRBJ2-1; D perhaps matches TRBD2 (5 bases). The CDR3 runs 14 residues. Trimming stripped 0 bases from V and 4 bases from J, with 7 bases between. CDR1 and CDR2 from the germline V gene are MNHEY and SVGEGT. The CDR3 coding sequence is TGTGCCAGCAGTTACTCGACTAAATACAATGAGCAGTTCTTC. This gives the protein CASSYSTKYNEQFF.

V usage is TRBV3-1 and J usage is TRBJ2-1; 9 bases are a match to TRBD1. With 5 bases clipped from V and 4 bases from J, the junction kept 6 bases outside the gene matches. The CDR3 length is 15 residues. CDR1 is LGHDT, CDR2 YNNKEL, per germline (reference sequence). The chain's CDR3 is CASSTGTGFYNEQFF. The CDR3 coding sequence is TGTGCCAGCAGCACCGGGACAGGGTTTTACAATGAGCAGTTCTTC.

This sequence joins TRBV19 and TRBJ2-5, with no clear D. V was pared by 1 base and J by 5 bases, with 5 bases between. The CDR3 extends over 12 amino acids. Germline V lookup: CDR1 LNHDA, CDR2 SQIVND (reference sequence). The CDR3 region has the DNA TGTGCCAGTAGTATAGGTACTGAGACCCAGTACTTC. It is translated as CASSIGTETQYF.

The J gene is TRBJ2-1, the V gene TRBV28, with TRBD1 matching 9 bases. This CDR3 comprises 15 residues. The V gene's germline CDR1 is MDHEN and CDR2 SYDVKM. V lost 4 bases to trimming and J lost 6 bases; unmatched junction nucleotides: 7. CDR3 in DNA: TGTGCCAGCAGTTCACAGGGGGCGCCGGGCAATGAGCAGTTCTTC. This gives the protein CASSSQGAPGNEQFF.

The rearrangement joins TRBV7-9 to TRBJ1-4, with 7 bases aligning to TRBD1. This CDR3 is built from 14 residues. V was pared by 5 bases and J by 7 bases, with 7 bases of the junction left unmatched. Germline lookup yields CDR1 SEHNR and CDR2 FQNEAQ (reference sequence). The CDR3 coding sequence is TGTGCCAGCAGCCGGGGCAGGGGGGGTGAAAAACTGTTTTTT. Translating gives CASSRGRGGEKLFF.

This chain links TRBV10-2 with TRBJ2-6; possible D gene TRBD2, 5 bases. This CDR3 spans 15 amino acids. Germline-derived CDR1 and CDR2 are WSHSY and SAAADI. Trimming removed 3 bases from V and 1 base from J, with 7 bases in between. The CDR3 nucleotides read TGCGCCAGCAGTGATAGAGGGTCTGGGGCCAACGTCCTGACTTTC. It yields the protein CASSDRGSGANVLTF.

This clonotype was detected a few times. The chain combines TRBV18 with TRBJ1-3, with a possible D match to TRBD1 (6 bases). V was pared by 2 bases and J by 3 bases, with 8 bases between. CDR1 is KGHSH, CDR2 LQKENI, per germline. This CDR3 comprises 14 residues. CDR3 sequence: CASSPGGLGNTIYF. CDR3 nucleotide sequence: TGTGCCAGCTCACCAGGGGGGCTTGGAAACACCATATATTTT.

The chain uses TRBV5-4 and TRBJ1-3; D is perhaps TRBD1 (5 bases). CDR3 length equals 14 residues. Per germline, CDR1 SGHNT and CDR2 YYREEE (reference sequence). Trimming took off 6 bases at V and 1 base at J, with 11 bases between the two ends. CDR3 nucleotide sequence: TGTGCCAGCAACCTTCAGGGATCTGGAAACACCATATATTTT. Its protein is CASNLQGSGNTIYF. The full variable domain, completed using reference TRBV5-4 and TRBJ1-3, is ETGVTQSPTHLIKTRGQQVTLRCSSQSGHNTVSWYQQALGQGPQFIFQYYREEENGRGNFPPRFSGLQFPNYSSELNVNALELDDSALYLCASNLQGSGNTIYFGEGSWLTVV.

The chain links TRBV27 to TRBJ2-7; 9 nucleotides agree with TRBD1. The length of the CDR3 is 14 residues. CDR1 is MNHEY, CDR2 SMNVEV, per germline (reference sequence). J was trimmed by 4 bases and V by 5 bases; bases with no gene match: 6. In DNA form, the CDR3 reads TGTGCCAGCAGTATGGACAGGGGAAGATACGAGCAGTACTTC. Translation: CASSMDRGRYEQYF.

This clonotype has only one observation. The gene calls are TRBV10-3 and TRBJ1-2; weak D call: TRBD1 (6 bases). The CDR3 contains 14 residues. V gave up 2 bases and J gave up 1 base, with 8 bases separating them. The germline V gene has CDR1 ENHRY and CDR2 SYGVKD. The CDR3 reads CAISEDRINYGYTF. CDR3 DNA: TGTGCCATCAGTGAGGACAGGATTAACTATGGCTACACCTTC.

The chain employs TRBV28 and TRBJ1-2; the match to TRBD1 covers 7 bases. J was trimmed by 5 bases and V by 8 bases; bases with no gene match: 5. Germline V gives CDR1 MDHEN, CDR2 SYDVKM. CDR3 length equals 12 residues. CDR3 sequence: CASWQGDYGYTF. In DNA form, the CDR3 reads TGTGCCAGCTGGCAGGGGGATTATGGCTACACCTTC.

The chain carries TRBV11-3 and TRBJ2-5; the match to TRBD1 covers 8 bases. Per germline, CDR1 SGHNT and CDR2 YENEEA. V shed 6 bases and J 1 base; nucleotides not matched to a gene: 4. The CDR3 runs 14 residues. The CDR3 sequence is CASSPGTGQETQYF. CDR3 sequence (DNA): TGTGCCAGCAGTCCCGGGACAGGCCAAGAGACCCAGTACTTC.

The chain uses TRBV9 and TRBJ2-7; D assignment may be TRBD1 or TRBD2 (6 bases each). V shed 4 bases and J shed 3 bases, with 14 bases lying between them. CDR3 length equals 14 residues. Germline V lookup: CDR1 SGDLS, CDR2 YYNGEE. The CDR3 DNA reads as TGTGCCAGCAGCCCAAAGGGGGGATACTACGAGCAGTACTTC. Amino acids: CASSPKGGYYEQYF.

The gene calls are TRBV27 and TRBJ2-3, with a tentative D call TRBD2 (5 bases). The V end lost 0 bases, the J end lost 0 bases, and 7 bases lay between the germline ends. There are 15 residues in the CDR3. Germline V gene lookup returns CDR1 MNHEY and CDR2 SMNVEV (reference sequence). CDR3 in amino acids: CASSLSDFSTDTQYF. CDR3 nucleotide sequence: TGTGCCAGCAGTTTATCGGACTTCAGCACAGATACGCAGTATTTT.

The chain employs TRBV30 and TRBJ2-2; D possibly corresponds to TRBD1 (5 bases). The CDR3 length is 13 residues. Trimming removed 5 bases at V and 6 bases at J, with 13 bases between. CDR1 is GTSNPN, CDR2 SVGIG, per germline (reference sequence). The CDR3: CAWLESRAGELFF. DNA of the CDR3: TGTGCCTGGCTCGAAAGCAGGGCCGGGGAGCTGTTTTTT.

The V and J genes are TRBV29-1 and TRBJ1-1; TRBD1 matches at 7 bases. The CDR3 is 14 amino acids. V shed 7 bases and J 1 base; nucleotides not matched to a gene: 9. Germline V CDR1 and CDR2: SQVTM, ANQGSEA. CDR3 coding DNA: TGCAGCGCTTCATTAGGGACAGCGAACACTGAAGCTTTCTTT. It encodes CSASLGTANTEAFF. The full variable domain, in which reference TRBV29-1 and TRBJ1-1 provide the parts outside the CDR3, is SAVISQKPSRDICQRGTSLTIQCQVDSQVTMMFWYRQQPGQSLTLIATANQGSEATYESGFVIDKFPISRPNLTFSTLTVSNMSPEDSSIYLCSASLGTANTEAFFGQGTRLTVV.

The genes are TRBV5-6 and TRBJ2-3; TRBD2 matches 8 bases. The CDR3 sequence is 15 residues long. V was clipped by 4 bases and J by 4 bases; unmatched bases: 8. Germline CDR1 reads SGHDT; CDR2 reads YYEEEE. The CDR3 DNA is TGTGCCAGCAGCGCGGGACTAGGAGGTCCAGATACGCAGTATTTT. It yields the protein CASSAGLGGPDTQYF.

V is TRBV27 and J is TRBJ2-7, with unresolved D. V shed 0 bases and J shed 7 bases, with 10 bases lying between them. Germline V gene data show CDR1 as MNHEY and CDR2 as SMNVEV (reference sequence). The CDR3 loop spans 13 amino acids. The DNA for the CDR3 is TGTGCCAGCAGTTTATCAATACCACTGGAGCAGTACTTC. This codes for CASSLSIPLEQYF.

The rearrangement links TRBV6-6 to TRBJ2-1, with TRBD2 as a possible D gene (6 bases). Between the trimmed V and J ends, which lost 6 bases and 4 bases, there was a span of 16 bases. This CDR3 region has 15 residues. Germline V lookup: CDR1 MNHNY, CDR2 SVGAGI (reference sequence). The CDR3, as DNA: TGTGCCAGCAGCTCTGGGGGACTCCTTTACAATGAGCAGTTCTTC. Its translation: CASSSGGLLYNEQFF.

The rearrangement joins TRBV6-2 or TRBV6-3 to TRBJ1-5; a weak D match, TRBD1 (6 bases). In germline, CDR1 is MNHEY, CDR2 SVGEGT. V lost 6 bases to trimming and J lost 9 bases, with 21 bases between them. The CDR3 length is 15 residues. The CDR3 spells CASSSTAFQGGPQHF. CDR3 bases: TGTGCCAGCAGCTCGACAGCTTTCCAAGGGGGGCCCCAGCATTTT.

On this clonotype: The junction departs from germline at one end; a sequencing error may be responsible. The chain couples TRBV18 to TRBJ2-3, with 7 bases fitting TRBD1. The CDR3 length is 14 residues. Germline V gene sequence: CDR1 KGHSH, CDR2 LQKENI. CDR3: CASSPQGSTDTQYF. As DNA, the CDR3 is TGTGCCAGCTCCCCACAGGGGAGTACAGATACGCAGTATTTT. Filled out from reference TRBV18 and TRBJ2-3, the complete variable domain reads NAGVMQNPRHLVRRRGQEARLRCSPMKGHSHVYWYRQLPEEGLKFMVYLQKENIIDESGMPKERFSAEFPKEGPSILRIQQVVRGDSAAYFCASSPQGSTDTQYFGPGTRLTVL.

This clonotype occurred once. The rearrangement links TRBV29-1 to TRBJ2-5, with TRBD1 as a possible D gene (8 bases). V dropped 4 bases and J dropped 3 bases, with 21 bases sitting between them. This CDR3 has 16 amino acids. Germline lookup yields CDR1 SQVTM and CDR2 ANQGSEA. The CDR3 here is CSVGPRSTGGEETQYF. The CDR3 region has the DNA TGCAGCGTTGGGCCGAGATCCACAGGGGGGGAAGAGACCCAGTACTTC.